This record looks at one T cell receptor (beta chain) sequence and its context. Its antigen is unknown. Base qualities are not at hand, and no much larger clone is one base apart. CDR1 is given as SGHRS and CDR2 as YFSETQ, both from the germline V gene. The CDR3 contains 16 residues, cysteine and phenylalanine counted. Of the read, only the CDR3 DNA is kept; its 48 bases are in frame from base 1. Here V drops 6 bases and J drops 9 bases, and the junction holds 14 bases not matched to any gene. The CDR3 regions of human TCRbeta chains were analyzed by immunosequencing. The paper's data handling went like this. Repertoire TCRs were matched against a reference library of SARS-CoV-2-specific TCRs generated with the MIRA antigen-specificity platform. Breadth was defined as the fraction of unique TCRs that were SARS-CoV-2-associated. Depth was defined as the fraction of total T cells that were SARS-CoV-2-associated. Using the MIRA data, each spike-specific TCR was mapped to the spike region that the TCR reacts to and placed in a CD4 or CD8 class. Log10-transformed breadth and depth values were compared by one-way ANOVA with Sidak's multiple comparisons tests. TCRdb took this table from immuneACCESS and kept in-frame rearrangements with V and J called. Such tables lack part of the clones; where checked against another copy, unresolved V genes explain under half of the gap, and the rest is unexplained. V and J calls and clone size follow that table, whereas D and trimming were derived from the DNA. The sample table contains more than 110,000 clones; only one count was recorded for about 90% of them. Together, the top ten hold 2.5% to 4% of the sample.

The data are from a study of T cell responses to AZD1222 COVID-19 vaccine (dated by TCRdb to about 2021). About the investigation overall: A total of over 230 trial participants underwent TCR sequencing, of whom about 200 had received two doses of AZD1222 and 26 had received two doses of the MenACWY control vaccine. Trial participants were enrolled into age subgroups of 18-55, 56-69 and 70-plus years, which contained about 150, 27 and 61 TCR-sequenced participants, respectively. The study at large found these results: CD4 TCRs associated with the vaccine covered the entire spike protein, and the dominant responses were in regions 160-218 and 743-854. Most participants were white British and females outnumbered males, and the authors suggested that clonal diversity may have been underestimated. After two AZD1222 doses, spike-specific TCR breadth and depth were significantly higher than at day 0 and than in MenACWY recipients. Only five to seven AZD1222 recipients were SARS-CoV-2 seropositive at baseline, limiting conclusions about previously exposed vaccinees. Epitopes outside the regions mutated in the B.1.351 and B.1.1.7 variants were reportedly recognized by nearly half of the unique spike-specific TCRs. In the small 56-69-year group, the increase in depth fell short of significance, most likely because of low power. Because no samples from the day 14 peak response were available, repertoires could be characterized only after the peak T cell response.

The sample's time point label, decoded: about 28 days (+/-7) after the second vaccine dose. AZD1222 recipients whose second dose came at about 4 weeks and those whose second dose came at about 12 weeks were combined into one group, since spike-specific TCR depth and breadth did not differ between the two schedules. Vaccinee samples came from UK trials COV001 and COV002, including a single-blind randomized controlled phase 2/3 trial of AZD1222 (ChAdOx1 nCoV-19) in healthy adults. Trial participant PBMC samples were collected at day 0 and day 28 after the second dose for TCRbeta chain sequencing. The receptor comes from an adult who received the AZD1222 COVID-19 vaccine. The chain links TRBV5-1 with TRBJ2-1; 11 middle bases align to TRBD2. The sample here was peripheral blood, taken 28 days after the second AZD1222 dose. This receptor has the CDR3 CASIGIAGGPSGEQFF. The DNA reads TGCGCCAGCATTGGAATAGCGGGAGGGCCGAGTGGTGAGCAGTTCTTC.